The TCR beta chain under discussion was sequenced for a study of blood T cell repertoires in COVID-19. Across the whole study: Material from acute and convalescent COVID-19 was sourced from the United States, Italy and Spain. The cDNA or gDNA used as material had been derived from T cells, B-cell-depleted T cells, or PBMCs.

Using immunoSEQ multiplex PCR, the repertoire was profiled, and TCRdb retains in-frame clones only, with some absent. In the table there are about 370,000 clones, around 91% of which are singletons. Per germline, CDR1 PRHDT and CDR2 FYEKMQ (reference sequence). The V end was cut by 2 bases, the J end by 8 bases, with 6 bases between. CDR3 length: 11 amino acids. Ages ranged from about 18 to 89 years, with residence in about two dozen US areas. Cohorts were determined from participant-reported clinical history. Sequences were obtained from PBMCs or T cells enriched from blood (not recorded which). This TCR was recovered from a man younger than 35 who had recovered from COVID-19. This rearrangement joins TRBV13 to TRBJ2-5; possible D gene TRBD1, 5 bases. The CDR3 DNA follows: TGTGCCAGCAGCTTACAGGGAACCCAGTACTTC. Encoded protein: CASSLQGTQYF.